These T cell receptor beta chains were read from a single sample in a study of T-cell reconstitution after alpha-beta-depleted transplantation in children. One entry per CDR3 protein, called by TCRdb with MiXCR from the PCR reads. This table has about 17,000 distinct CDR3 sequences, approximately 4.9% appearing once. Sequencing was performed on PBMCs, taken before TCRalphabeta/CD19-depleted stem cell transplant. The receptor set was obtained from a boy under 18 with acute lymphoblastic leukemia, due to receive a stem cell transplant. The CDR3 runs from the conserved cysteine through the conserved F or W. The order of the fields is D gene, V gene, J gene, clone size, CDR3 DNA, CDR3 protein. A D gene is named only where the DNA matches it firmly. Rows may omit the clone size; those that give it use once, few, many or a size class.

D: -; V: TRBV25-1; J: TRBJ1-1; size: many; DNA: TGTGCCAGCAGTGAATATCTCCAGGGAGGAACTGAAGCTTTCTTT; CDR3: CASSEYLQGGTEAFF
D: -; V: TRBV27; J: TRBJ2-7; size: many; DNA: TGTGCCAGCAGTCGAGGTGGGAGCGGCACATACGAGCAGTACTTC; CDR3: CASSRGGSGTYEQYF
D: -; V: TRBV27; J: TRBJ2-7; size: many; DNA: TGTGCCAGCAGGCCCTTAGCGGAAAGCTCCTACGAGCAGTACTTC; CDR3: CASRPLAESSYEQYF
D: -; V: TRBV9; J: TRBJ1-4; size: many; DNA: TGTGCCAGCAGCGTCACCCCAACTAATGAAAAACTGTTTTTT; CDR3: CASSVTPTNEKLFF
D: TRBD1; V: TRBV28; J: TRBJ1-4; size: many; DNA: TGTGCCAGCAGGGTACAGGGGGCGATTAGTGAAAAACTGTTTTTT; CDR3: CASRVQGAISEKLFF
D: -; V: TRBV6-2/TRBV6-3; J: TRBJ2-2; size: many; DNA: TGTGCCAGCAGAAAGACCGGGGAGCTGTTTTTT; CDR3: CASRKTGELFF
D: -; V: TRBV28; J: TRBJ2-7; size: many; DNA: TGTGCCAGCAGAACCCCTAGCTACGAGCAGTACTTC; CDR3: CASRTPSYEQYF
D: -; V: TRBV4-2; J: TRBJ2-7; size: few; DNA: TGTGCCAGCAGCCCCGGACGGCTCTACGAGCAGTACTTC; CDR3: CASSPGRLYEQYF
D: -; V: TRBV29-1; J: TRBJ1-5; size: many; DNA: TGCAGCGTAGGAGGCGACAATCAGCCCCAGCATTTT; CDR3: CSVGGDNQPQHF
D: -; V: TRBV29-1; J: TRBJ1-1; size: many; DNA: TGCAGCGTTATAGGGGTGAGCACTGAAGCTTTCTTT; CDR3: CSVIGVSTEAFF
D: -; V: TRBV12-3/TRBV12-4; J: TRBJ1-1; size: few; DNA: TGTGCCTTCAGTCCAGGGGCCCTGAACACTGAAGCTTTCTTT; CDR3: CAFSPGALNTEAFF
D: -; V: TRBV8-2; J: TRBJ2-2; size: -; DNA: TGTGCCAGCAGCCGGGGACAGAGAACCTGGGTGCTGCTTTTT; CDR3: CASSRGQRTWVLLF
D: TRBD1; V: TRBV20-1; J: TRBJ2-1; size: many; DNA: TGCAGTTCTCCGGGACAGGGGATCAATGAGCAGTTCTTC; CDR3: CSSPGQGINEQFF
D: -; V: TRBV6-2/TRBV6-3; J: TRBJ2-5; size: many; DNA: TGTGCCAGCAGTTATGGACAGAGGATTAAGTACTTC; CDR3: CASSYGQRIKYF
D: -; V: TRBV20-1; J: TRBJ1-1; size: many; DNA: TGCAGTGCTCCCCGGACTTTCATAATGAACACTGAAGCTTTCTTT; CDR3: CSAPRTFIMNTEAFF
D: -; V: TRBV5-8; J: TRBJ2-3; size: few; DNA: TGTGCCATGGGCCCCGGGACTTGGAGCACAGATACGCAGTATTTT; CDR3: CAMGPGTWSTDTQYF
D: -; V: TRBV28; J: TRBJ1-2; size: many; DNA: TGTGCCAGCAGTAATACAGGCCGCTATGGCTACACCTTC; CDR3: CASSNTGRYGYTF
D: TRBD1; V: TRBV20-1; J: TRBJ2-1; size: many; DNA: TGCAGTGCTAGAGAGACAGGGTATTATGAGCAGTTCTTC; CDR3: CSARETGYYEQFF
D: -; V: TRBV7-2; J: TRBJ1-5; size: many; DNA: TGTGCCAGCAGCTTAGTCGAGACAGACACGGTGAGCGGTTTT; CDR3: CASSLVETDTVSGF
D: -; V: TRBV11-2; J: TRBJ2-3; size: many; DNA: TGTGCCAGCAGCTTAGGCTGGGTGGGGAGCACAGATACGCAGTATTTT; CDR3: CASSLGWVGSTDTQYF
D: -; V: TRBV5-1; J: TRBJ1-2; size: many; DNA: TGCGCCAGCAGCTTGGCCGGGACCCCCACGAACTATGGCTACACCTTC; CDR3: CASSLAGTPTNYGYTF
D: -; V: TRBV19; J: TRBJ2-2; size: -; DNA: TGTGCCAGTAGTCCCAGGGTGGGAACCGGGGAGCTGTTTTTT; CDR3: CASSPRVGTGELFF
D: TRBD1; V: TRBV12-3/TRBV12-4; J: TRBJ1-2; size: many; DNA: TGTGCCAGCAACCACAGGGGGTGGAATAACTATGGCTACACCTTC; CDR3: CASNHRGWNNYGYTF
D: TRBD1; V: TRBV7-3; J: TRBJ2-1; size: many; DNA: TGTGCCAGCAGCGGCGGACAGGGATCCTACAATGAGCAGTTCTTC; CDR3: CASSGGQGSYNEQFF
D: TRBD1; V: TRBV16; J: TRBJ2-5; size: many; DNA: TGTGCCAGCAGCTCGGACAGGGCGGGACAAGAGACCCAGTACTTC; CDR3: CASSSDRAGQETQYF